The source of this T cell receptor beta chain is a study of cytomegalovirus exposure and HLA in healthy donors. Primers: 60 Vbeta forward and 13 Jbeta reverse. Data came from immunoSEQ multiplex PCR; TCRdb stores just in-frame clones and leaves some out. The repertoire consists of some 140,000 clones, with under 85% occurring once and the leading ten covering roughly 1%. Trimming removed 8 bases at V and 4 bases at J, with 13 bases between. The germline gives CDR1 MNHNS, CDR2 SASEGT. The CDR3 contains 13 residues. The clonotype originates from a man aged 18-30 years in good health and CMV-seronegative. The gene calls are TRBV6-1 and TRBJ2-3; possible D gene TRBD1, 6 bases. Sample: PBMCs. Here the CDR3 reads CASGVRGSDTQYF. Here the CDR3 DNA reads TGTGCCAGCGGAGTCAGGGGATCAGATACGCAGTATTTT.